A single sample is the source of the 20 T cell receptor beta chains below, sequenced in a study of tumor-infiltrating lymphocytes in primary liver carcinoma (dated by TCRdb to 2016 to 2017). Sequencing instrument: Illumina HiSeq 2500. Using a constant-region primer and ProtoScript II reverse transcriptase, TCRbeta-specific cDNA was reverse-transcribed from about 540 ng total RNA. TCRbeta libraries were built with three nested multiplex PCR rounds, a slightly modified ARM-PCR procedure. Each of the first two PCR rounds ran for nine to ten cycles and used multiplex TRBV1-TRBV30 forward primers together with a Cbeta reverse primer. In TCRdb, the public reads were trimmed at Q25 with fastp and aligned with MiXCR, with productive beta chains retained. CDR3 protein sequences are deduplicated, and each keeps its most common genes and DNA. The sample table contains fewer than 350,000 distinct CDR3 sequences; only one count was recorded for 65% of them. Roughly 8.6% of the sample is in the top ten clones.

Blood RNA was extracted from unsorted whole blood using TRIzol reagent, and germline DNA was obtained with the DNeasy Blood & Tissue kit. The sequenced sample was peripheral blood. The receptors derive from a man in his forties with primary liver carcinoma and hepatitis B virus infection.

This clonotype occurred many times. The J gene is TRBJ2-7, the V gene TRBV29-1, with D tentatively TRBD1 (6 bases). The ends were cut back, 4 bases at V and 1 base at J, with 11 bases in the middle. The germline V gene has CDR1 SQVTM and CDR2 ANQGSEA. The CDR3 length is 13 residues. The CDR3 loop is CSVARGLSYEQYF. The CDR3 coding sequence is TGCAGCGTTGCCAGGGGTCTATCCTACGAGCAGTACTTC.

This clonotype was detected many times. The chain uses TRBV5-6 and TRBJ2-5; 10 positions agree with TRBD1. The germline gives CDR1 SGHDT, CDR2 YYEEEE. The CDR3 loop spans 14 amino acids. Germline trimming cut 4 bases from V and 6 bases from J; bases unmatched to any gene: 6. DNA for the CDR3: TGTGCCAGCAGCCCGGGACAGGGGCTGAAGACCCAGTACTTC. Protein product: CASSPGQGLKTQYF.

Concerning this clonotype itself: This may stem from a read error, because a much larger clone lies one nucleotide away. The chain has TRBV6-1 and TRBJ2-5, with a tentative D call TRBD1 (5 bases). Per germline, CDR1 MNHNS and CDR2 SASEGT. The CDR3 covers 15 residues. CDR3 sequence reads: CANSEGQGRQETQYF. Here the CDR3 DNA reads TGTGCCAACAGTGAAGGCCAGGGCCGACAAGAGACCCAGTACTTC.

This clonotype was recorded many times. CDR3 in DNA: TGCAGCGTTGAAGTAATGGGACTAGTCTACAATGAGCAGTTCTTC. Protein sequence: CSVEVMGLVYNEQFF. The V call is TRBV29-1, the J call TRBJ2-1; 8 nucleotides match TRBD2. Germline CDR1 SQVTM, CDR2 ANQGSEA. Unmatched junction bases numbered 5, after V lost 1 base and J lost 3 bases. The CDR3 loop spans 15 amino acids.

Details on this clonotype: The limits of the CDR3 on the DNA are not certain, so only TCRdb's listed CDR3 is given. V and J are TRBV11-2 and TRBJ2-2; the DNA was not used to check the table's D call, TRBD2. Germline loops: CDR1 SGHAT, CDR2 FQNNGV. Termini included, the CDR3 measures 15 amino acids. CDR3 loop: CASSVGSGTVGEPFF.

V and J are TRBV7-9 and TRBJ1-1, with a possible D match to TRBD1 (5 bases). The CDR3 spans 15 residues. V was clipped by 3 bases and J by 3 bases, with 14 bases between them. The V gene's germline CDR1 is SEHNR and CDR2 FQNEAQ (reference sequence). The CDR3 DNA follows: TGTGCCAGCAGCTTCGGAGGGGTGAGGGACACTGAAGCTTTCTTT. As protein: CASSFGGVRDTEAFF.

Regarding this clonotype: One base away lies a much larger clone, so this may be a sequencing read error. The chain carries TRBV4-3 and TRBJ2-3; no firm D call. Trimming pared 0 bases from V and 6 bases from J, leaving 13 bases between. The CDR3 has 15 residues. The germline gives CDR1 LGHNA, CDR2 YSLEER. The CDR3 loop reads CASSQEWKNVDTQYF. The CDR3, as DNA: TGCGCCAGCAGCCAAGAATGGAAGAACGTGGATACGCAGTATTTT.

This clonotype was picked up many times. This chain joins TRBV11-2 and TRBJ2-3, with TRBD2 identical over 9 bases. V lost 3 bases to trimming and J lost 5 bases; unmatched junction nucleotides: 9. CDR1 SGHAT and CDR2 FQNNGV come from the germline V gene. CDR3 length: 16 amino acids. The CDR3 DNA sequence: TGTGCCAGCAGCTTTCTTAGCGGGAGATTCGGAGATACGCAGTATTTT. It specifies CASSFLSGRFGDTQYF.

This clonotype was counted many times. The rearrangement links TRBV10-3 to TRBJ2-1, with 8 bases that match TRBD2. The CDR3 covers 16 residues. Germline-derived CDR1 and CDR2 are ENHRY and SYGVKD. V dropped 4 bases and J dropped 1; count of bases not matched to a gene: 6. CDR3 nucleotide sequence: TGTGCCATCAGTGGGGGCGGGAGGAATTCCTACAATGAGCAGTTCTTC. Translating it yields CAISGGGRNSYNEQFF.

Details on this clonotype: Just one base apart from a much larger clone, this may be a read error. The chain recombines TRBV6-2 or TRBV6-3 with TRBJ2-7; TRBD1 aligns across 8 bases. Germline values: CDR1 MNHEY, CDR2 SVGEGT. The ends lost 7 bases at V and 3 bases at J; junction bases unmatched: 14. The CDR3 has 16 amino acids. Here the CDR3 DNA reads TGTGCCAGCACCTTTAGGACAGGGCGGGTGAACTACGAGCAGTACTTC. Encoded protein: CASTFRTGRVNYEQYF.

Concerning this clonotype: A read error may produce the germline difference seen at one junction end. This chain joins TRBV4-2 and TRBJ2-7, with D unresolved. CDR1 and CDR2 from the germline V gene are LGHNA and YNFKEQ. This CDR3 spans 16 amino acids. CDR3 coding DNA: TGTGCCAGCAACCAAGATCTTTCTAACCTCTCCTACGAGCAGTACTTC. It encodes CASNQDLSNLSYEQYF.

The table lists this clonotype with a few counts. V gene TRBV5-4 combines with J gene TRBJ2-7, with unresolved D. The CDR3 spans 14 residues. Germline-derived CDR1 and CDR2 are SGHNT and YYREEE (reference sequence). V was clipped by 3 bases and J by 3 bases, with 13 bases between them. CDR3 residues: CASSSKDGFYEQYF. The DNA for the CDR3 is TGTGCCAGCAGCTCCAAAGACGGATTCTACGAGCAGTACTTC.

This chain uses TRBV11-3 with TRBJ2-1, with 8 bases that match TRBD2. Germline V gene data show CDR1 as SGHNT and CDR2 as YENEEA. Trimming cost V 3 bases and J 5 bases; bases outside gene matches: 9. The CDR3 is 16 residues long. CDR3 loop: CASSFRTSRLHNEQFF. The CDR3 region has the DNA TGTGCCAGCAGCTTCCGGACTAGCAGACTACACAATGAGCAGTTCTTC.

In the case of this clonotype: Given a much more abundant clone one base away, this may be a read error. V gene TRBV12-5 combines with J gene TRBJ2-1, with a weak D call TRBD1 (6 bases). Trimming removed 6 bases from V and 3 bases from J, with 12 bases in between. Per the germline V gene, CDR1 is LGHNT and CDR2 is FRNRAP. This CDR3 has 14 amino acids. This CDR3 is CASGTGLFYNEQFF. DNA of the CDR3: TGTGCTAGTGGAACAGGGTTGTTCTACAATGAGCAGTTCTTC.

A few counts support this clonotype. J is TRBJ2-2 and V is TRBV6-1, with TRBD1 identical over 8 bases. The CDR3 runs to 17 residues. CDR1 and CDR2 (germline): MNHNS, SASEGT. V was clipped by 0 bases and J by 7 bases; unmatched bases: 10. CDR3 in DNA: TGTGCCAGCAGTGAAGCGCCTTTCAGGGGGCTCGTCGGGGAGCTGTTTTTT. It yields the protein CASSEAPFRGLVGELFF.

This rearrangement joins TRBV14 to TRBJ2-5, with 10 bases matching TRBD2. The CDR3 has 16 amino acids. Trimming cost V 4 bases and J 4 bases; bases outside gene matches: 9. CDR1 SGHDN and CDR2 FVKESK come from the germline V gene. CDR3 protein: CASSRPSSGRIETQYF. The CDR3 DNA follows: TGTGCCAGCAGCCGCCCTTCTAGCGGGAGAATAGAGACCCAGTACTTC.

The table lists this clonotype with a few counts. The rearrangement joins TRBV7-8 to TRBJ2-1, with D maybe TRBD1 (5 bases). The CDR3 totals 15 residues. V lost 4 bases, J lost 8 bases, and 18 bases lay in between. Germline values: CDR1 SGHVS, CDR2 FQNEAQ. The CDR3, as DNA: TGTGCCAGCAGCTCTAGGGCGGTAGGGGTGGATGAGCAGTTCTTC. It yields the protein CASSSRAVGVDEQFF. The whole variable domain, remainder taken from reference TRBV7-8 and TRBJ2-1, is GAGVSQSPRYKVAKRGQDVALRCDPISGHVSLFWYQQALGQGPEFLTYFQNEAQLDKSGLPSDRFFAERPEGSVSTLKIQRTQQEDSAVYLCASSSRAVGVDEQFFGPGTRLTVL.

This chain connects TRBV7-9 to TRBJ2-1, with 13 bases aligning to TRBD2. Unmatched junction bases numbered 10, after V lost 5 bases and J lost 9 bases. The CDR3 is made up of 16 amino acids. Germline V gene data show CDR1 as SEHNR and CDR2 as FQNEAQ (reference sequence). CDR3: CASSPRTSGSYTEQFF. DNA for the CDR3: TGTGCCAGCAGCCCCCGGACTAGCGGGAGTTATACTGAGCAGTTCTTC.

This clonotype has just a few counts. The chain couples TRBV28 to TRBJ2-5; D is ambiguous. Germline CDR1 and CDR2: MDHEN and SYDVKM. The CDR3 spans 17 residues. V lost 6 bases to trimming and J lost 3 bases, with 23 bases between them. The CDR3 sequence: CASRYRLGKESKETQYF. CDR3 DNA: TGTGCCAGCAGGTATCGGTTGGGGAAGGAGTCAAAAGAGACCCAGTACTTC.

This chain links TRBV2 with TRBJ1-2, with D unclear. The CDR3 length is 12 residues. The V and J ends lost 4 bases and 5 bases respectively, with 8 bases between them. Per germline, CDR1 SNHLY and CDR2 FYNNEI. CDR3 DNA sequence: TGTGCCAGCAGTGCTGCAGTTTATGGCTACACCTTC. Translating gives CASSAAVYGYTF.